This TCR beta chain was found in a study of CD8 T cells in ankylosing spondylitis. Study results and limitations: Certain motif variants had earlier been reported in reactive arthritis synovial fluid and blood.

For this clonotype: What it binds is unknown.

Germline CDR1 and CDR2: SGHRS and YFSETQ. The V and J ends lost 5 bases and 5 bases, in that order; junction bases with no gene match: 12. This CDR3 is built from 15 residues. The authors made TCR beta libraries by quantitative 5'-RACE with molecular barcodes. Each CDR3 protein gets one entry after TCRdb re-called the 5' RACE reads with MiXCR. Among about 89,000 distinct CDR3 sequences, 25% to 35% were seen once, and the ten largest hold around 56%. Material for sequencing was blood, either unsorted or a sorted T cell fraction (not recorded which). The receptor comes from a male donor with ankylosing spondylitis or in good health (not recorded which). The chain combines TRBV5-1 with TRBJ2-5; 7 bases agree with TRBD1. CDR3 bases: TGCGCCAGCAGAACGGACGAGATACAGGGGGAGACCCAGTACTTC. This gives the protein CASRTDEIQGETQYF.